The 16 T cell receptor beta chains in this list originate from one sample, sequenced in a study of T cells after yellow fever vaccination. TCRdb reprocessed the 5' RACE reads with MiXCR, giving one entry per CDR3 protein. Of over 65,000 distinct CDR3 sequences in the sample, about an eighth are singletons; the top ten hold about 26%. The sample in question was CD8+ T cells not binding an NS4B(214-222) dextramer, sorted from PBMCs, obtained 21 days after the first yellow fever vaccination. The receptor source for this set is a man between 18 and 35 years old who received the YFV17D yellow fever vaccine.

Concerning this clonotype: One junction end disagrees with the germline gene, perhaps due to a read error. The chain couples TRBV29-1 to TRBJ2-3, with D tentatively TRBD1 (6 bases). The germline gives CDR1 SQVTM, CDR2 ANQGSEA. The CDR3 totals 17 residues. The CDR3 sequence: CSGETGKGAISTDTQYF. The CDR3 region has the DNA TGCAGCGGTGAAACAGGGAAGGGTGCGATAAGCACAGATACGCAGTATTTT.

This clonotype was seen a handful of times. The chain uses TRBV7-9 and TRBJ1-2; 7 bases are a match to TRBD1. Germline V gene data show CDR1 as SEHNR and CDR2 as FQNEAQ (reference sequence). The V and J ends lost 4 bases and 8 bases, in that order; junction bases with no gene match: 7. The length of the CDR3 is 13 residues. CDR3 protein: CASSSLTGQGYTF. CDR3 bases: TGTGCCAGCAGCTCCTTGACAGGGCAAGGCTACACCTTC.

In this sample, this clonotype turned up a few times. The chain has TRBV7-8 and TRBJ2-7; perhaps TRBD2 as D (5 bases). The CDR3 has 16 amino acids. Per the germline V gene, CDR1 is SGHVS and CDR2 is FQNEAQ. The ends were cut back, 1 base at V and 2 bases at J, with 15 bases in the middle. CDR3 protein: CASSLGARGGPYEQYV. The CDR3 DNA follows: TGTGCCAGCAGCTTAGGGGCTCGGGGTGGTCCCTACGAGCAGTACGTC.

This clonotype has at least ten counts. The chain recombines TRBV7-2 with TRBJ2-3; 7 bases agree with TRBD2. The CDR3 has 15 residues. The germline CDR1 and CDR2 sequences are SGHTA and FQGNSA. J lost 4 bases, V lost 1 base, and 5 bases had no gene match. The CDR3 region has the DNA TGTGCCAGCAGCTTAGTCGGGGGGAGGGCAGATACGCAGTATTTT. Translating it yields CASSLVGGRADTQYF.

The sample holds a few counts of this clonotype. The chain links TRBV7-9 to TRBJ2-5; D is possibly TRBD1 (6 bases). The CDR3 sequence is 13 residues long. V was cut by 11 bases and J by 4 bases, with 17 bases left in between. Germline CDR1 is SEHNR and CDR2 is FQNEAQ (reference sequence). This CDR3 is CAALAGAGETQYF. CDR3 DNA sequence: TGTGCCGCCCTTGCAGGGGCGGGAGAGACCCAGTACTTC. Using reference TRBV7-9 and TRBJ2-5 for the parts outside the CDR3, the full variable domain is DTGVSQNPRHKITKRGQNVTFRCDPISEHNRLYWYRQTLGQGPEFLTYFQNEAQLEKSRLLSDRFSAERPKGSFSTLEIQRTEQGDSAMYLCAALAGAGETQYFGPGTRLLVL.

The J gene is TRBJ2-5, the V gene TRBV28; the D call may be TRBD1 or TRBD2 (6 bases each). V lost 7 bases, J lost 0 bases, and 12 bases lay in between. CDR1 and CDR2 from the germline V gene are MDHEN and SYDVKM. The CDR3 is 14 amino acids. CDR3 amino acids: CASTLGGYQETQYF. CDR3 DNA: TGTGCCAGCACCCTAGGGGGGTACCAAGAGACCCAGTACTTC.

The rearrangement links TRBV5-5 to TRBJ2-7; D uncertain. The germline gives CDR1 SGHKS, CDR2 YYEKEE (reference sequence). The CDR3 is 11 residues long. V was trimmed by 3 bases and J by 5 bases, leaving 6 bases between them. CDR3 in DNA: TGTGCCAGCAGCTCTCCCCACGAGCAGTACGTC. This sequence encodes CASSSPHEQYV.

The rearrangement joins TRBV20-1 to TRBJ1-5, with 9 nucleotides matching TRBD1. In germline, CDR1 is DFQATT, CDR2 SNEGSKA (reference sequence). This CDR3 contains 15 residues. The trim removed 3 bases at V and 6 bases at J, leaving 9 bases unmatched. CDR3 sequence (DNA): TGCAGTGCTAGTTTCGTGGGACAGGGTGTTCAGCCCCAGCATTTT. Residues: CSASFVGQGVQPQHF.

This clonotype has a handful of counts. The rearrangement uses TRBV20-1 and TRBJ1-2; 9 nucleotides agree with TRBD1. V gave up 3 bases and J gave up 8 bases; unmatched junction bases: 10. The CDR3 is 14 residues long. Germline V gene lookup returns CDR1 DFQATT and CDR2 SNEGSKA (reference sequence). DNA for the CDR3: TGCAGTGCTAGGGTACAGGGGGCGTGGGACGGCTACACCTTC. Protein product: CSARVQGAWDGYTF.

The chain is built from TRBV29-1 and TRBJ2-1; D is perhaps TRBD2 (6 bases). The CDR3 covers 19 residues. Germline CDR1 and CDR2: SQVTM and ANQGSEA. With 3 bases removed from V and 7 bases from J, the gap between germline ends came to 31 bases. The CDR3 sequence: CSVDNPGPPGPRGRNEQFF. The CDR3 bases are TGCAGCGTTGATAATCCGGGACCTCCGGGACCTCGGGGGAGGAATGAGCAGTTCTTC.

The table lists this clonotype with a few counts. The gene calls are TRBV6-5 and TRBJ2-7, with D perhaps given as TRBD1 or TRBD2 (6 bases each). The CDR3 sequence is 16 residues long. The germline V gene has CDR1 MNHEY and CDR2 SVGAGI. V lost 2 bases, J lost 7 bases, and 21 bases lay in between. CDR3 sequence reads: CASSYGGEASRGEQYV. The CDR3 bases are TGTGCCAGCAGTTACGGGGGCGAGGCGAGCCGGGGGGAGCAGTACGTC.

Written as DNA, the CDR3 is TGTGCCAGCAGCAGCAGCTTACTAGCGGGGGGTTACAATGAGCAGTTCTTC. This translates into CASSSSLLAGGYNEQFF. V usage is TRBV11-2 and J usage is TRBJ2-1, with 12 bases aligning to TRBD2. Germline CDR1 is SGHAT and CDR2 is FQNNGV. After removal of 5 bases from V and 4 bases from J, the junction contained 9 bases not matched to a gene. CDR3 length: 17 residues.

This clonotype was counted many times. This sequence joins TRBV12-3 or TRBV12-4 and TRBJ1-5; 7 nucleotides line up with TRBD1. This CDR3 is 15 amino acids long. V dropped 5 bases and J dropped 2; count of bases not matched to a gene: 6. The CDR3: CASSPTGQGNQPQHF. The CDR3 nucleotides read TGTGCCAGCAGTCCGACCGGACAGGGCAATCAGCCCCAGCATTTT.

This clonotype was counted between two and nine times. The V and J genes are TRBV18 and TRBJ1-1; D might be TRBD1 (6 bases). This CDR3 has 15 amino acids. Germline lookup yields CDR1 KGHSH and CDR2 LQKENI. V lost 3 bases to trimming and J lost 6 bases, with 17 bases between them. CDR3 DNA: TGTGCCAGCTCACCCCCCAAATCGGGGGCGCCTGAAGCTTTCTTT. It encodes CASSPPKSGAPEAFF.

This clonotype was seen a few times. The chain's CDR3 is CASSPPGIGELFF. DNA for the CDR3: TGTGCCAGCAGCCCCCCGGGGATCGGGGAGCTGTTTTTT. The chain is built from TRBV7-9 and TRBJ2-2, with D possibly TRBD2 on 5 matching bases. The CDR3 spans 13 residues. Trimming stripped 5 bases from V and 7 bases from J, with 11 bases between. The V gene's germline CDR1 is SEHNR and CDR2 FQNEAQ (reference sequence).

The chain couples TRBV24-1 to TRBJ2-1; D is uncertain. The CDR3 has 16 residues. V was trimmed by 1 base and J by 11 bases, leaving 20 bases between them. Germline lookup yields CDR1 KGHDR and CDR2 SFDVKD. CDR3 loop: CATSDFVTMGLVKQFF. CDR3 nucleotides: TGTGCCACCAGTGATTTTGTCACGATGGGCCTGGTAAAGCAGTTCTTC.